The subject of this entry is one T cell receptor beta chain. This clone appeared a single time. Its antigen specificity is not known. Base qualities are missing; no much larger clone stands one base away. At one collaborating source in Seattle, patients were enrolled during active infection and were followed longitudinally through the course of disease. Whole blood was collected in K2EDTA tubes by collaborating institutions according to the institutions' own protocols. Collaborator samples were shipped for TCRbeta analysis as frozen whole blood, isolated PBMCs, or DNA extracted from either sample type. The data were taken from a study of blood T cell repertoires in COVID-19 (dated by TCRdb to about 2020). For the study in its entirety: Samples from collaborators originated in the United States, Italy and Spain and spanned both the acute and convalescent phases of COVID-19. The material from the prospective study consisted of cDNA or gDNA derived from T cells, B-cell-depleted T cells, or PBMCs. Subjects who had been exposed to COVID-19, were actively infected with it, or had recovered from it provided the deeply sampled blood TCRbeta repertoires that made up the dataset. A freely available public database, intended as a resource for researchers studying the immune response to SARS-CoV-2, is where the repertoires were released. The samples were drawn from two sources: the first 160 participants of the ongoing ImmuneRACE study, and about 1,300 subjects contributed by 6 global collaborators. Nearly every sample came with metadata listing a de-identified subject ID, COVID-19 status, age in years and sex. HLA class I and class II types, where available, came from metadata supplied by the sample provider rather than from assay-based typing. The study at large found these results: How much clinical and demographic metadata was included differed by source and by participant, and the metadata was provided uncurated.

TCRbeta CDR3 regions were amplified from genomic DNA using the immunoSEQ Assay, a bias-controlled multiplex PCR. In the source study's methods: Within the assay, amplification of reference gene primers was used to estimate how many nucleated cells each sample contained. Sequence reads were collapsed and filtered to measure the absolute abundance of every unique TCRbeta CDR3 rearrangement. For each sample, productive Simpson clonality was calculated as the square root of Simpson's diversity index across productive rearrangements. TCRdb's version of the immuneACCESS table is confined to in-frame rearrangements and falls short of the full clone set. An unresolved V gene accounts for under half of the shortfall where checked; the remainder is of unknown origin. The V and J calls and clone size come from that table; D and trimming were worked out from the DNA. In all, the sample holds 200,000 to 300,000 clones, and roughly 79% of those were seen once. The leading ten clones occupy 6.5% to 9% of the sample.

From its cysteine to its phenylalanine, the CDR3 spans 14 amino acids. CDR3 DNA only is kept here, 42 bases in frame from base 1. The CDR1 and CDR2 encoded by the germline V gene are SGHVS and FQNEAQ. Germline trimming: 3 bases from V, 5 bases from J; junction bases outside gene matches: 4. This sequence originates from a woman aged 80 or older with COVID-19, enrolled during active disease. The material sequenced was peripheral blood. The chain employs TRBV7-8 and TRBJ1-3; TRBD1 fits 7 bases in the junction. The bases are TGTGCCAGCAGCTTGGCAGGGGGTAGAAACACCATATATTTT. This yields the protein CASSLAGGRNTIYF.